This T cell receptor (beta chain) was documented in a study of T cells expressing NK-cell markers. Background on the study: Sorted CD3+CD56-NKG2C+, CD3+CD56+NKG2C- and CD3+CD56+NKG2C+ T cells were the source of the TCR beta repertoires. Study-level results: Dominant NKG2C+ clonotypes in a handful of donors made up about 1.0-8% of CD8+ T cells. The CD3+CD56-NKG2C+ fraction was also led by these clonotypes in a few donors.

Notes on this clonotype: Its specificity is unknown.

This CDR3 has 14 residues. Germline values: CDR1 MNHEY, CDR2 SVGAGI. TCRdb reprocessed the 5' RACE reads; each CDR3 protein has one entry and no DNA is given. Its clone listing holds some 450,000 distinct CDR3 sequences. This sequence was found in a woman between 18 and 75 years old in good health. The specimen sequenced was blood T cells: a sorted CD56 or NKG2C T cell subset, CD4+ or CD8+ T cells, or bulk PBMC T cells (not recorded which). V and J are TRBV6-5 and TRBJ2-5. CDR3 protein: CASSYRAVQETQYF.